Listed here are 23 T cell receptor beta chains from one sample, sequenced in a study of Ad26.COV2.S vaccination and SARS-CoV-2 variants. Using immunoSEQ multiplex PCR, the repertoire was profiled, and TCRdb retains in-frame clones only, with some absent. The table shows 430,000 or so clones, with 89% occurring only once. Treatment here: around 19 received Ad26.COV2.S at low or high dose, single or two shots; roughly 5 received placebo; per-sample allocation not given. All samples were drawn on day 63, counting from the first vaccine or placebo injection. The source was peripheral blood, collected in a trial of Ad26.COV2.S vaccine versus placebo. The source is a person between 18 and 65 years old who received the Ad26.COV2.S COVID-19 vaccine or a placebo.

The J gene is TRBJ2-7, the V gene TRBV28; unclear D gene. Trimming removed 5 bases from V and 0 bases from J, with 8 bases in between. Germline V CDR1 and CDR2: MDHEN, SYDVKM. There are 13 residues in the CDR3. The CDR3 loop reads CASSGLSSYEQYV. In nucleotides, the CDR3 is TGTGCCAGCAGTGGTCTTAGCTCCTACGAGCAGTACGTC.

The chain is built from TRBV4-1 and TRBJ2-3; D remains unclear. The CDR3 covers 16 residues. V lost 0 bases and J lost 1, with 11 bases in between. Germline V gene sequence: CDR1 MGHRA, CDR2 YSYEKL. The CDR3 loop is CASSQDGSTRTDTQYF. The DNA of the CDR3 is TGCGCCAGCAGCCAAGATGGAAGCACCCGCACAGATACGCAGTATTTT.

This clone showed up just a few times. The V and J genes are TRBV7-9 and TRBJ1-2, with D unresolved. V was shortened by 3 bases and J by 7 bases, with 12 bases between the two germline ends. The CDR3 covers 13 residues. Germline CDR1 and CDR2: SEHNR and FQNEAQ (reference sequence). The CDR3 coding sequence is TGTGCCAGCAGCTTTAATCGGGGAAGTGGCTACACCTTC. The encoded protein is CASSFNRGSGYTF.

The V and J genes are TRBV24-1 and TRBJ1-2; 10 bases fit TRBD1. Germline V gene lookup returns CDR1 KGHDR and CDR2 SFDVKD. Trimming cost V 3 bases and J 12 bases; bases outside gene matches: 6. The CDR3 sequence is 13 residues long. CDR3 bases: TGTGCCACCAGTGATGGAGACAGGGGGCAACACACCTTC. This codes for CATSDGDRGQHTF.

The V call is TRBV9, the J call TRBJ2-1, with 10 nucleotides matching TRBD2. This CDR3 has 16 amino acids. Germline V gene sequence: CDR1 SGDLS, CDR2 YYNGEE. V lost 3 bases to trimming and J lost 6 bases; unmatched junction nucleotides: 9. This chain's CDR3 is CASSAGPAGGRNEQFF. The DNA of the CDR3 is TGTGCCAGCAGCGCCGGGCCAGCGGGGGGGCGCAATGAGCAGTTCTTC.

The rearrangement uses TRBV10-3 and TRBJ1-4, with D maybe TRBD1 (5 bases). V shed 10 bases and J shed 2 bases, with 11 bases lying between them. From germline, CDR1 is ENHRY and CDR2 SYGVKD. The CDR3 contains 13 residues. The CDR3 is CASRESTNEKLFF. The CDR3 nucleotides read TGTGCCAGCAGGGAGTCGACTAATGAAAAACTGTTTTTT.

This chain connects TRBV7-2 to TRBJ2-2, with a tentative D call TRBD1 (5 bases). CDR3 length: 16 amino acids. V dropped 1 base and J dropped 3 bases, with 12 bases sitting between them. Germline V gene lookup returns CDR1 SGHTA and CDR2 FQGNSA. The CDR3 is CASSLVRVKDTGELFF. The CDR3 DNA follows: TGTGCCAGCAGCTTAGTCAGGGTTAAGGACACCGGGGAGCTGTTTTTT.

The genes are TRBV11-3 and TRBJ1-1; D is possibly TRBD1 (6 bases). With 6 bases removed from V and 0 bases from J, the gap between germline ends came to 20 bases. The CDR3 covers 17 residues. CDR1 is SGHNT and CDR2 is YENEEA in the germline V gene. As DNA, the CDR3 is TGTGCCAGCAGTTACCTAGGGGAGGGGGTGGTGAACACTGAAGCTTTCTTT. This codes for CASSYLGEGVVNTEAFF. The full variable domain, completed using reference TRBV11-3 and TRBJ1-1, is EAGVVQSPRYKIIEKKQPVAFWCNPISGHNTLYWYLQNLGQGPELLIRYENEEAVDDSQLPKDRFSAERLKGVDSTLKIQPAELGDSAVYLCASSYLGEGVVNTEAFFGQGTRLTVV.

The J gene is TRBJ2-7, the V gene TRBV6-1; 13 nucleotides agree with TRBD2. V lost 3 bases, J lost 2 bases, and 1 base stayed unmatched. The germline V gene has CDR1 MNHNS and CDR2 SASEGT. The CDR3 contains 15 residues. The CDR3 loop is CASSEGLAGTYEQYV. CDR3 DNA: TGTGCCAGCAGTGAGGGACTAGCGGGGACCTACGAGCAGTACGTC.

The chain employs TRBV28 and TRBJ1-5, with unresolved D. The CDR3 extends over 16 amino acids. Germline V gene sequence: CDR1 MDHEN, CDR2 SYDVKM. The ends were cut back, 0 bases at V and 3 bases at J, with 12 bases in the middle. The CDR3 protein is CASSLWGSGNNQPQHF. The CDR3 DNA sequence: TGTGCCAGCAGTTTATGGGGCAGTGGCAACAATCAGCCCCAGCATTTT.

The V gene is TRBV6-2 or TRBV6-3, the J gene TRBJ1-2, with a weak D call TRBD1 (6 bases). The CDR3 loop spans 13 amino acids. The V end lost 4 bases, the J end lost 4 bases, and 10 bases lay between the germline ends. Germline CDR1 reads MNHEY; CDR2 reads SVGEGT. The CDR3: CASSWGRGYGYTF. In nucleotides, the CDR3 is TGTGCCAGCAGTTGGGGCAGGGGCTATGGCTACACCTTC.

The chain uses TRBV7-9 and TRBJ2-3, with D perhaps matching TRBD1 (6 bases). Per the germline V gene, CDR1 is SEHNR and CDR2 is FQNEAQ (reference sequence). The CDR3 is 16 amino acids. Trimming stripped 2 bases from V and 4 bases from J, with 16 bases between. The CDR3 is CASSLWGRGISDTQYF. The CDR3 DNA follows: TGTGCCAGCAGCTTATGGGGCAGGGGAATTTCAGATACGCAGTATTTT.

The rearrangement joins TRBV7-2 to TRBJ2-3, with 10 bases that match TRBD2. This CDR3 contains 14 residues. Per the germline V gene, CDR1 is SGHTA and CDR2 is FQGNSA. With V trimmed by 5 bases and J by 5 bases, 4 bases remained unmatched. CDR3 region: CASSPSGRGDTQYF. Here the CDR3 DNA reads TGTGCCAGCAGCCCCAGCGGGAGGGGAGATACGCAGTATTTT.

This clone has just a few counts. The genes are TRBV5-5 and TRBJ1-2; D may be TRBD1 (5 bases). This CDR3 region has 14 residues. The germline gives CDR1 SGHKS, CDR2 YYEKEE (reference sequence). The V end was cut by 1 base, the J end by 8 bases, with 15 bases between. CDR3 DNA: TGTGCCAGCAGCTTGTTTAAGGGGTCTGAAGGCTACACCTTC. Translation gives CASSLFKGSEGYTF.

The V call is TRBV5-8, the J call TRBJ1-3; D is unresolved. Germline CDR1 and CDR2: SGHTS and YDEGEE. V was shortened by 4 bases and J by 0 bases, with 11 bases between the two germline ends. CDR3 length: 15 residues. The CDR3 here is CASSPGLFSGNTIYF. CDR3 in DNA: TGTGCCAGCAGCCCGGGCCTGTTCTCTGGAAACACCATATATTTT.

CDR3 DNA sequence: TGTGCCAGCAGTCCGGGCGGGACTTATGGCTACACCTTC. Its protein product is CASSPGGTYGYTF. The chain joins TRBV6-4 to TRBJ1-2, with D possibly being TRBD1 (5 bases). The CDR3 contains 13 residues. V was pared by 5 bases and J by 5 bases, with 12 bases between. Per germline, CDR1 MRHNA and CDR2 SNTAGT.

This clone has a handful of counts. The CDR3 DNA reads TGTGCCTGGAGTTATGGGGGACGGCAGCCCCAGCATTTT. Protein product: CAWSYGGRQPQHF. The V call is TRBV30, the J call TRBJ1-5; possibly TRBD1 for D (5 bases). There are 13 residues in the CDR3. Germline lookup yields CDR1 GTSNPN and CDR2 SVGIG (reference sequence). V was clipped by 2 bases and J by 7 bases, with 12 bases between them.

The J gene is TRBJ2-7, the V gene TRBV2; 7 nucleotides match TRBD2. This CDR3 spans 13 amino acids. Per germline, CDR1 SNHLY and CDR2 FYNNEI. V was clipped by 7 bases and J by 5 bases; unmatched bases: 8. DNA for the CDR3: TGTGCCAGCATGGCGGGAGTAGGAAACGAGCAGTACGTC. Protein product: CASMAGVGNEQYV.

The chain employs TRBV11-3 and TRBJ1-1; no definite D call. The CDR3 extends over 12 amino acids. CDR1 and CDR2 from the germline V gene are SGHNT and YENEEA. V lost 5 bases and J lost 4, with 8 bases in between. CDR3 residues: CASSTDGTEAFF. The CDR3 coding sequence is TGTGCCAGCAGCACCGACGGCACTGAAGCTTTCTTT.

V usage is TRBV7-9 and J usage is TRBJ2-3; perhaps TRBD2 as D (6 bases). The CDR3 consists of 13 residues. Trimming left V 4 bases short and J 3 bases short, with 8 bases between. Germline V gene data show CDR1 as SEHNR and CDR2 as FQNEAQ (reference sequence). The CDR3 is CASSWLATDTQYF. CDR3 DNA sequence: TGTGCCAGCAGCTGGCTAGCGACAGATACGCAGTATTTT. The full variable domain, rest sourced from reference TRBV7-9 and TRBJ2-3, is DTGVSQNPRHKITKRGQNVTFRCDPISEHNRLYWYRQTLGQGPEFLTYFQNEAQLEKSRLLSDRFSAERPKGSFSTLEIQRTEQGDSAMYLCASSWLATDTQYFGPGTRLTVL.

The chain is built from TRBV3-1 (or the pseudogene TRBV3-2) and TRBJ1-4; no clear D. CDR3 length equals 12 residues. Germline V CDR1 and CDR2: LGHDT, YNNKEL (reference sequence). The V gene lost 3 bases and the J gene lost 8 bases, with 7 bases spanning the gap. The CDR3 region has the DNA TGTGCCAGCAGCCAGCTGGGCGAAAAACTGTTTTTT. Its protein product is CASSQLGEKLFF.

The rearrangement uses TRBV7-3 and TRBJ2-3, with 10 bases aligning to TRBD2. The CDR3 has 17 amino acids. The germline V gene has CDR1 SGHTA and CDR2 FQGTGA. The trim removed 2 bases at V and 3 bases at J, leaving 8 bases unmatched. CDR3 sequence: CASSLWIAGGGTDTQYF. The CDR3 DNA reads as TGTGCCAGCAGCTTATGGATAGCGGGAGGCGGTACAGATACGCAGTATTTT. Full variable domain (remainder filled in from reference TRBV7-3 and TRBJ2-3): GAGVSQTPSNKVTEKGKYVELRCDPISGHTALYWYRQSLGQGPEFLIYFQGTGAADDSGLPNDRFFAVRPEGSVSTLKIQRTERGDSAVYLCASSLWIAGGGTDTQYFGPGTRLTVL.

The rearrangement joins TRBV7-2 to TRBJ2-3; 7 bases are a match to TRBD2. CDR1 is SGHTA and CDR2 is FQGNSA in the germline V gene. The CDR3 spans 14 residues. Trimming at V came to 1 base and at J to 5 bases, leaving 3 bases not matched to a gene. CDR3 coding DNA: TGTGCCAGCAGCTTAGGAGGGAGGGAAGATACGCAGTATTTT. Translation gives CASSLGGREDTQYF.